Detailed here is one TCR beta chain. TCRdb ran MiXCR on the RT-PCR reads and lists one entry per CDR3 protein. The table records roughly 500,000 distinct CDR3 sequences, around a quarter of them present only once. This sample stems from a study of response to subunit inactivated influenza vaccine. CDR1 is SGHKS, CDR2 YYEKEE, per germline (reference sequence). Trimming took 4 bases from V and 4 from J, leaving 14 bases between them. This CDR3 has 14 residues. These data also formed part of another study, on T cells expressing NK-cell markers. As that report states: Researchers built TCR beta cDNA using 5'RACE template switching with UMIs. About 6 donors had dominant NKG2C+ clonotypes that comprised about 1.0-7.0% of their CD8+ T cells.

This receptor was taken from a man in his fifties who received an inactivated influenza vaccine. The chain combines TRBV5-5 with TRBJ1-1; D may be TRBD1 (6 bases). This specimen consisted of CD4+ T cells sorted from PBMCs, obtained 11 to 12 days after vaccination. CDR3 nucleotide sequence: TGTGCCAGCAGCCCACAGGGACTGAGCACTGAAGCTTTCTTT. Its protein product is CASSPQGLSTEAFF.